The sequence of this TCR beta chain was determined in a study of molecular identifiers for immune sequencing clone quantification. Germline assignment: CDR1 SGHNT and CDR2 YYREEE (reference sequence). Trimming removed 0 bases at V and 3 bases at J, with 10 bases between. This CDR3 is 14 amino acids long. TCRdb re-derived calls from the PCR reads in MiXCR, one entry per CDR3 protein. The sample contains 300,000 to 400,000 distinct CDR3 sequences, 24% of which appear only once. At least ten counts were recorded for this clonotype. What it binds is unknown. General study findings and limits: Identical TCR molecules sharing a barcode could underestimate highly expanded clone sizes.

The specimen was naive CD8+ T cells from blood, with Jurkat cell RNA spiked in. Regarding subset: FACS-sorted CD8+CD4-CCR7+CD45RA+ naive T cells. This chain uses TRBV5-4 with TRBJ2-7; a possible D gene is TRBD2 (6 bases). The sequence derives from a human donor in good health. Some libraries in this study had Jurkat cell RNA spiked in. CDR3 sequence: CASSLEGLSYEQYF. The CDR3, as DNA: TGTGCCAGCAGCTTGGAGGGACTGAGCTACGAGCAGTACTTC.